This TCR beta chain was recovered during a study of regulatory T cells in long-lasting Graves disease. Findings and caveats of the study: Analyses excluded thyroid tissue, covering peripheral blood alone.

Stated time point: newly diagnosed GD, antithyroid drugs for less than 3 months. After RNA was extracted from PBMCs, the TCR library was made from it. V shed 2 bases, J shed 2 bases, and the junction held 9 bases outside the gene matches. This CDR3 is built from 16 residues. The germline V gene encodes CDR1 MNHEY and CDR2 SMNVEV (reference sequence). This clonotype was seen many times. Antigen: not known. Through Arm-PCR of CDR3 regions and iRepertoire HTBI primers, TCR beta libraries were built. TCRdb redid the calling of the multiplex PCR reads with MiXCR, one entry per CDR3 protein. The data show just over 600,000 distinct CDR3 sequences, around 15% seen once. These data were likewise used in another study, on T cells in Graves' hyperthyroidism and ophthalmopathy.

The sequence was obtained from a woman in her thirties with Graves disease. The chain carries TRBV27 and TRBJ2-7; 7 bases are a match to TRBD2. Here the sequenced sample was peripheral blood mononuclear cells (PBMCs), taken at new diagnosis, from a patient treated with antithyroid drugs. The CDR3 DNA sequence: TGTGCCAGCAGTTTAATGCTAGCGGTTATCCCCTACGAGCAGTACTTC. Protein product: CASSLMLAVIPYEQYF.